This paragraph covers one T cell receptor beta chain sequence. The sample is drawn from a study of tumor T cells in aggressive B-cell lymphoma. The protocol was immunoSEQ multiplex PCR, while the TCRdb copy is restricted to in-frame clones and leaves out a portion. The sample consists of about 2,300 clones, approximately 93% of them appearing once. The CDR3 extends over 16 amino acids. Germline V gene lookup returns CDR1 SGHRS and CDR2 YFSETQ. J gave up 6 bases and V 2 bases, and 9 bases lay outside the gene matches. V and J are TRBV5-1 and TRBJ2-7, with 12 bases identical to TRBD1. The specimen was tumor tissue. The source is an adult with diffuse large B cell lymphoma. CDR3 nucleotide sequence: TGCGCCAGCAGCTTCGGGTCGGGGACAGGGGGCCTCGAGCAGTACTTC. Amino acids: CASSFGSGTGGLEQYF.